The 21 T cell receptor beta chains presented below share a single source sample, sequenced in a study of beta chain features in type 1 diabetes. Expressed TCRB transcripts were sequenced after all isolated RNA was converted to cDNA. Some clones are missing from TCRdb's copy, which holds only in-frame ones; the method was immunoSEQ multiplex PCR. The table lists about 620,000 clones, 15% to 18% of them singletons. Sequenced input: naive CD4+ T cells from blood. Source of these receptors: a man between 18 and 29 years old in good health.

This clone occurred once. The V and J genes are TRBV7-2 and TRBJ2-7, with 15 bases aligning to TRBD2. V was clipped by 4 bases and J by 7 bases; unmatched bases: 8. This CDR3 is 16 amino acids long. Germline assignment: CDR1 SGHTA and CDR2 FQGNSA. The CDR3 DNA reads as TGTGCCAGCAGCTGGACTAGCGGGAGGGCCATGGGGGAGCAGTACTTC. Its translation is CASSWTSGRAMGEQYF.

This clone turned up a few times. The chain uses TRBV7-9 and TRBJ1-1; D ambiguous. Germline CDR1 is SEHNR and CDR2 is FQNEAQ (reference sequence). With 8 bases removed from V and 5 bases from J, the gap between germline ends came to 12 bases. The CDR3 is 12 amino acids. The DNA of the CDR3 is TGTGCCAGCTTTGGCCAAGGGACTGAAGCTTTCTTT. It encodes CASFGQGTEAFF. Full variable domain (rest looked up from reference TRBV7-9 and TRBJ1-1): DTGVSQNPRHKITKRGQNVTFRCDPISEHNRLYWYRQTLGQGPEFLTYFQNEAQLEKSRLLSDRFSAERPKGSFSTLEIQRTEQGDSAMYLCASFGQGTEAFFGQGTRLTVV.

This clone was observed a few times. This sample also contains other DNA sequences that code for the same CDR3. V gene TRBV9 combines with J gene TRBJ2-5; D not certain. Trimming took 0 bases from V and 5 from J, leaving 8 bases between them. The CDR3 is made up of 13 amino acids. Per germline, CDR1 SGDLS and CDR2 YYNGEE. The CDR3 region has the DNA TGTGCCAGCAGCGTAGGGGTCGGGGAGACCCAGTACTTC. Translation gives CASSVGVGETQYF.

This chain connects TRBV11-3 to TRBJ2-2, with TRBD2 identical over 12 bases. Germline-derived CDR1 and CDR2 are SGHNT and YENEEA. The CDR3 runs 15 residues. V was pared by 9 bases and J by 0 bases, with 2 bases of the junction left unmatched. CDR3 DNA sequence: TGTGCCAGACTAGCGGGAGGTTCGAACACCGGGGAGCTGTTTTTT. This sequence encodes CARLAGGSNTGELFF.

This clone has more than one count but fewer than ten. The V call is TRBV7-2, the J call TRBJ2-5; D gene unclear. The CDR3 covers 13 residues. Germline V gene data show CDR1 as SGHTA and CDR2 as FQGNSA. The ends were cut back, 6 bases at V and 10 bases at J, with 18 bases in the middle. The CDR3 DNA sequence: TGTGCCAGCAGGCCCCAACCGTTGGCCAACCAGTACTTC. It encodes CASRPQPLANQYF.

This chain uses TRBV11-2 with TRBJ1-5, with TRBD1 as a possible D gene (5 bases). Germline V lookup: CDR1 SGHAT, CDR2 FQNNGV. CDR3 size: 14 residues. V was shortened by 6 bases and J by 0 bases, with 9 bases between the two germline ends. CDR3 DNA: TGTGCCAGCAGTGGGGCCCATAGCAATCAGCCCCAGCATTTT. It specifies CASSGAHSNQPQHF.

This chain joins TRBV6-1 and TRBJ2-5; TRBD2 aligns across 7 bases. CDR1 and CDR2 (germline): MNHNS, SASEGT. V gave up 7 bases and J gave up 5 bases; unmatched junction bases: 10. The CDR3 length is 14 residues. The CDR3: CASISAGARETQYF. The CDR3 DNA reads TGTGCCAGCATTTCGGCGGGAGCCCGGGAGACCCAGTACTTC.

The chain joins TRBV2 to TRBJ2-1; TRBD1 matches 7 bases. The trim removed 10 bases at V and 4 bases at J, leaving 10 bases unmatched. There are 14 residues in the CDR3. Germline values: CDR1 SNHLY, CDR2 FYNNEI. The CDR3 region has the DNA TGTGCCACCAATGGACAGGTTACATACAATGAGCAGTTCTTC. Translated: CATNGQVTYNEQFF. Filled out from reference TRBV2 and TRBJ2-1, the complete variable domain reads EPEVTQTPSHQVTQMGQEVILRCVPISNHLYFYWYRQILGQKVEFLVSFYNNEISEKSEIFDDQFSVERPDGSNFTLKIRSTKLEDSAMYFCATNGQVTYNEQFFGPGTRLTVL.

The rearrangement uses TRBV30 and TRBJ1-4, with D possibly being TRBD1 (6 bases). Germline CDR1 is GTSNPN and CDR2 is SVGIG (reference sequence). The CDR3 consists of 11 residues. The ends were cut back, 5 bases at V and 8 bases at J, with 9 bases in the middle. The CDR3, as DNA: TGTGCCTGGGCAGGGGCGGAAAAACTGTTTTTT. Translated: CAWAGAEKLFF. Together with reference TRBV30 and TRBJ1-4, the CDR3 gives the full variable domain: SQTIHQWPATLVQPVGSPLSLECTVEGTSNPNLYWYRQAAGRGLQLLFYSVGIGQISSEVPQNLSASRPQDRQFILSSKKLLLSDSGFYLCAWAGAEKLFFGSGTQLSVL.

This clone was recorded a few times. The rearrangement joins TRBV5-1 to TRBJ2-7; possible D gene TRBD2, 6 bases. CDR1 is SGHRS, CDR2 YFSETQ, per germline. Trimming left V 7 bases short and J 3 bases short, with 14 bases between. The CDR3 length is 13 residues. The CDR3 DNA sequence: TGCGCCAGCCGCCCCGGGGAGGTCTACGAGCAGTACTTC. Protein product: CASRPGEVYEQYF. The full variable domain, in which reference TRBV5-1 and TRBJ2-7 provide the parts outside the CDR3, is KAGVTQTPRYLIKTRGQQVTLSCSPISGHRSVSWYQQTPGQGLQFLFEYFSETQRNKGNFPGRFSGRQFSNSRSEMNVSTLELGDSALYLCASRPGEVYEQYFGPGTRLTVT.

This clone was seen a few times. The V and J genes are TRBV28 and TRBJ2-7; 8 nucleotides match TRBD1. The CDR3 runs to 15 residues. The trim removed 4 bases at V and 2 bases at J, leaving 7 bases unmatched. CDR1 and CDR2 (germline): MDHEN, SYDVKM. The CDR3 nucleotides are TGTGCCAGCAGTTCCCCAGGGGGCCCAACCTACGAGCAGTACTTC. Encoded protein: CASSSPGGPTYEQYF.

This chain's CDR3 is CASSSSGVEKLFF. The CDR3 DNA is TGTGCCAGCAGCTCAAGCGGGGTTGAAAAACTGTTTTTT. The rearrangement joins TRBV7-9 to TRBJ1-4; the D is unclear. Trimming cost V 4 bases and J 7 bases, with 10 bases left between them. Germline V lookup: CDR1 SEHNR, CDR2 FQNEAQ (reference sequence). CDR3 length: 13 amino acids.

This clone has just a few counts. This sequence joins TRBV11-2 and TRBJ2-2, with 7 bases matching TRBD2. Germline CDR1 SGHAT, CDR2 FQNNGV. This CDR3 is built from 15 residues. Germline trimming cut 7 bases from V and 4 bases from J; bases unmatched to any gene: 9. DNA of the CDR3: TGTGCCAGCACTTTCGGACTAGTGAGCACCGGGGAGCTGTTTTTT. This gives the protein CASTFGLVSTGELFF.

The V call is TRBV9, the J call TRBJ2-2; TRBD1 or TRBD2 may be the D gene (5 bases each). Trimming cost V 5 bases and J 0 bases, with 14 bases left between them. This CDR3 spans 16 amino acids. Germline-derived CDR1 and CDR2 are SGDLS and YYNGEE. The CDR3 here is CASRRYGDPNTGELFF. CDR3 nucleotide sequence: TGTGCCAGCAGGAGATATGGGGACCCGAACACCGGGGAGCTGTTTTTT.

This clone was detected only a few times. This chain joins TRBV19 and TRBJ2-3; D possibly corresponds to TRBD1 (6 bases). Germline loops: CDR1 LNHDA, CDR2 SQIVND (reference sequence). This CDR3 spans 15 amino acids. Deletions cut 2 bases from V and 2 bases from J, with 11 bases between. Here the CDR3 DNA reads TGTGCCAGTAGTATAAGCAGGGGCTCCACAGATACGCAGTATTTT. Translation: CASSISRGSTDTQYF. The whole variable domain, filled in from reference TRBV19 and TRBJ2-3, reads DGGITQSPKYLFRKEGQNVTLSCEQNLNHDAMYWYRQDPGQGLRLIYYSQIVNDFQKGDIAEGYSVSREKKESFPLTVTSAQKNPTAFYLCASSISRGSTDTQYFGPGTRLTVL.

Ten or more counts support this clone. This chain connects TRBV10-3 to TRBJ2-3, with D uncertain. Looked up from germline, CDR1 is ENHRY and CDR2 is SYGVKD. The CDR3 contains 14 residues. V was shortened by 9 bases and J by 0 bases, with 13 bases between the two germline ends. CDR3 region: CAISSSLSTDTQYF. The CDR3 DNA reads TGTGCCATTTCCTCCAGCCTAAGCACAGATACGCAGTATTTT.

The chain has TRBV5-1 and TRBJ2-4, with D perhaps being TRBD1 or TRBD2 (7 bases each). Germline V CDR1 and CDR2: SGHRS, YFSETQ. The V end was cut by 4 bases, the J end by 6 bases, with 17 bases between. The CDR3 is 15 amino acids. Written as DNA, the CDR3 is TGCGCCAGCAGCGGGGACAGCAGGGAGGGAAACATTCAGTACTTC. Protein sequence: CASSGDSREGNIQYF.

This clone was counted a few times. The chain links TRBV5-8 to TRBJ1-5; D is ambiguous. The length of the CDR3 is 15 residues. Germline CDR1 is SGHTS and CDR2 is YDEGEE. Trimming stripped 0 bases from V and 0 bases from J, with 7 bases between. CDR3 loop: CASSLDGDSNQPQHF. DNA of the CDR3: TGTGCCAGCAGCTTGGATGGGGATAGCAATCAGCCCCAGCATTTT.

This clone was counted only a few times. The chain employs TRBV23-1 and TRBJ2-7; D not certain. TRBV23-1 is known as an ORF, though its function is uncertain. V was pared by 2 bases and J by 2 bases, with 13 bases between. CDR3 size: 15 residues. CDR3 DNA sequence: TGCGCCAGCAGTCAAAGGCTCCCAGGCGCCTACGAGCAGTACTTC. Amino acids: CASSQRLPGAYEQYF.

This clone showed up just a few times. V and J are TRBV5-6 and TRBJ1-5; 7 bases match TRBD1. The CDR3 covers 14 residues. Germline loops: CDR1 SGHDT, CDR2 YYEEEE. V was pared by 0 bases and J by 5 bases, with 2 bases of the junction left unmatched. CDR3 residues: CASSLEGGDQPQHF. The DNA of the CDR3 is TGTGCCAGCAGCTTGGAAGGGGGCGATCAGCCCCAGCATTTT.

This clone was detected a few times. The rearrangement joins TRBV27 to TRBJ2-4; 11 bases match TRBD2. V lost 5 bases and J lost 7; bases outside the gene matches: 16. CDR1 MNHEY and CDR2 SMNVEV come from the germline V gene (reference sequence). The CDR3 contains 18 residues. CDR3 sequence reads: CASSANPIAGGRTNIQYF. DNA of the CDR3: TGTGCCAGCAGTGCGAACCCAATAGCGGGGGGGCGGACGAACATTCAGTACTTC.